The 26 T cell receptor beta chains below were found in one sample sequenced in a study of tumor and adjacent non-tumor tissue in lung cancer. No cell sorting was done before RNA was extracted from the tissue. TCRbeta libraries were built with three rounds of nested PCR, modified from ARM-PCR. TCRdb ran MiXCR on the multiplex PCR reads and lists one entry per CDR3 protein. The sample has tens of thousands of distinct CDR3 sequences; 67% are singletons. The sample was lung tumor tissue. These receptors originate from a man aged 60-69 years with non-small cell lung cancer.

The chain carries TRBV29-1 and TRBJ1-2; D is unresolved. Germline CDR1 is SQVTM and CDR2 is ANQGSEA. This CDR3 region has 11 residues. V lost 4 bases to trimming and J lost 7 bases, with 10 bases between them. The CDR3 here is CSVGGGGGYTF. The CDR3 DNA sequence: TGCAGCGTTGGCGGAGGAGGTGGCTACACCTTC.

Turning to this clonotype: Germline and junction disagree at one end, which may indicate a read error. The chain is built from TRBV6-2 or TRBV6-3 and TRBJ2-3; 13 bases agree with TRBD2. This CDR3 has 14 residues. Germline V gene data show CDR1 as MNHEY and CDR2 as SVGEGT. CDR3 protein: CTSRTSGRQDTQYF. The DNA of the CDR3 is TGTACCAGCAGGACTAGCGGGAGACAAGATACGCAGTATTTT.

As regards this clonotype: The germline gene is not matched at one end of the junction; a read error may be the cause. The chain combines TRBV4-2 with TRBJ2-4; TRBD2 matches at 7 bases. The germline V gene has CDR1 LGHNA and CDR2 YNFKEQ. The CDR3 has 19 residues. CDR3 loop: CDSSQAQASGSLAKYIHYF. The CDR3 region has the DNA TGTGACAGCAGCCAAGCGCAGGCTAGCGGATCGTTAGCCAAATACATTCACTACTTC.

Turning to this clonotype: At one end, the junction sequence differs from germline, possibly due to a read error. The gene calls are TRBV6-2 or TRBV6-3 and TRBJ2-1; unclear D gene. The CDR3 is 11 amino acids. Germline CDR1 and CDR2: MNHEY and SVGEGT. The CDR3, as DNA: TGTGCCATCTCCACGTACAGTGAGCAGTTCTTC. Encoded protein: CAISTYSEQFF.

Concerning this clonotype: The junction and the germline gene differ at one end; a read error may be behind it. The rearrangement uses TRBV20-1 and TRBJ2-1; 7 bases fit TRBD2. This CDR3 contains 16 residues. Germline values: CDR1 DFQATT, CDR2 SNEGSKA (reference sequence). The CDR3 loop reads CSARDPLAGVYIEQFF. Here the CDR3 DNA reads TGCAGTGCTAGAGATCCCCTTGCGGGGGTTTACATTGAGCAGTTCTTC.

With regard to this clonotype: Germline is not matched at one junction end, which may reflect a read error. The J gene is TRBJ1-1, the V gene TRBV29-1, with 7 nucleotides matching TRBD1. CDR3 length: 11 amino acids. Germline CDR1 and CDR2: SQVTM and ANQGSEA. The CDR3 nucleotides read TGCAGCCTTGAAGGGGAGGGGGCGGCTTTCTTT. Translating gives CSLEGEGAAFF. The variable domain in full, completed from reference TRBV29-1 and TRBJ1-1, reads SAVISQKPSRDICQRGTSLTIQCQVDSQVTMMFWYRQQPGQSLTLIATANQGSEATYESGFVIDKFPISRPNLTFSTLTVSNMSPEDSSIYLCSLEGEGAAFFGQGTRLTVV.

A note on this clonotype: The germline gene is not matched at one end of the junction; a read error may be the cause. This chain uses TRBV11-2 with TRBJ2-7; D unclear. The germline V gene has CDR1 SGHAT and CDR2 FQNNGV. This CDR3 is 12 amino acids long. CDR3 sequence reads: CASSLGPHVQYF. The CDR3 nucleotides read TGTGCTAGCAGCTTAGGACCGCACGTGCAGTACTTC.

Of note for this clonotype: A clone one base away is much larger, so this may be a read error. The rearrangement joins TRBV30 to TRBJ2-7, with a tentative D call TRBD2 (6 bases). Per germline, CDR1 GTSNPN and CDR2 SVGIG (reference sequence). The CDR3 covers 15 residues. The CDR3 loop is CAWSVGGAGNYEQCF. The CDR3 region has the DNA TGTGCCTGGAGTGTAGGCGGGGCAGGGAACTACGAGCAGTGCTTC.

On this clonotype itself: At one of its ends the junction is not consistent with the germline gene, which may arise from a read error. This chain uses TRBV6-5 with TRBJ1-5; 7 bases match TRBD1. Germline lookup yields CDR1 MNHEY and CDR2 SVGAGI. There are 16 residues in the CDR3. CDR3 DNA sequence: TGTGCCAGTAGTTCCTCCGGGACAGCGATCAATCAGCCCCACCATTTT. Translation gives CASSSSGTAINQPHHF.

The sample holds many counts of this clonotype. CDR3 nucleotides: TGTGCCAGCAGCCGCAGGATGGACAGTCGTCTCTCTGGAAACACCATATATTTT. This encodes CASSRRMDSRLSGNTIYF. The V and J genes are TRBV7-9 and TRBJ1-3; the D gene is possibly TRBD1 (6 bases). V dropped 5 bases and J dropped 0 bases, with 20 bases sitting between them. Looked up from germline, CDR1 is SEHNR and CDR2 is FQNEAQ (reference sequence). CDR3 length: 18 residues.

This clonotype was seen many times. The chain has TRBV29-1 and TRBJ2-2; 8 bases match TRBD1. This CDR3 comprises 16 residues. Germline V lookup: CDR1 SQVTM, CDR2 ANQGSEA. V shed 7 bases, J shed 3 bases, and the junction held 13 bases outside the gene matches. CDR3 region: CSAARPDRGDTGELFF. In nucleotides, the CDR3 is TGCAGCGCAGCCCGCCCAGACAGGGGAGACACCGGGGAGCTGTTTTTT.

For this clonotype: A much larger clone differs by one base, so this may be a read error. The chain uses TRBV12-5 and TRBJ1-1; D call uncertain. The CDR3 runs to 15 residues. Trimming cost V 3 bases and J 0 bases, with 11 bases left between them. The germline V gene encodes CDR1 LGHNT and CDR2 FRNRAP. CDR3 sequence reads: CASGLSTSLNTEAFF. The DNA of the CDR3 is TGTGCTAGTGGTTTATCGACGAGTCTGAACACTGAAGCTTTCTTT.

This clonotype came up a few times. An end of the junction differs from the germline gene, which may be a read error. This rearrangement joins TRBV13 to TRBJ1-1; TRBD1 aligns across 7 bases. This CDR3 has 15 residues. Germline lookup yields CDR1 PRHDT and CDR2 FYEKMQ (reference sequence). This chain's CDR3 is CVSSRDSTMNTEAFF. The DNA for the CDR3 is TGTGTCAGCAGCAGGGACAGCACCATGAACACTGAAGCTTTCTTT.

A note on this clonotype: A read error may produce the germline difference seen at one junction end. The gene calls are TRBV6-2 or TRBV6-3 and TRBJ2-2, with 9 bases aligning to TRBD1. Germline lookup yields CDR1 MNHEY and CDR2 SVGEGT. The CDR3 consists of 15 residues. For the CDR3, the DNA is TGTGCCGGCAGAACCGGGACAGGGACAGCCGGGGAGCTGTTTTTT. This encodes CAGRTGTGTAGELFF.

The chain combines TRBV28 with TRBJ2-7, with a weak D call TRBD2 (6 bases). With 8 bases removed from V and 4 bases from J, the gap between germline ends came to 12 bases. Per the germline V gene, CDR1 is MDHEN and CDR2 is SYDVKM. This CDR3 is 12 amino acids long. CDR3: CASGGEWYEQYF. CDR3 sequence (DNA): TGTGCCAGCGGCGGGGAATGGTACGAGCAGTACTTC.

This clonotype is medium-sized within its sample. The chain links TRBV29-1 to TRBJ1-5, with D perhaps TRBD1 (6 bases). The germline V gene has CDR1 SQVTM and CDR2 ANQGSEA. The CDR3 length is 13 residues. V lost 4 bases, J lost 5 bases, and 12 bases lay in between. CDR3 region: CSVVTGWDQPQHF. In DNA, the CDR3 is TGCAGCGTTGTTACAGGGTGGGATCAGCCCCAGCATTTT.

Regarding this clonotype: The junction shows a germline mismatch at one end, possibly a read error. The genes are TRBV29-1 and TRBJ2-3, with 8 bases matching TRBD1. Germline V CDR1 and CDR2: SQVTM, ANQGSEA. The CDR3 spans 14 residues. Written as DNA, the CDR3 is TGCAGCGTTCCGGGACAGGTAATGGCAGATACGCAGTATTTC. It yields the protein CSVPGQVMADTQYF.

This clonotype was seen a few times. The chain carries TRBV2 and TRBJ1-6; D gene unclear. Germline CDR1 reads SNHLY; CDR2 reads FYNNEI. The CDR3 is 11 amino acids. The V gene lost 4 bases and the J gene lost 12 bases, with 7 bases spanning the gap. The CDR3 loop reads CASSASGPLHF. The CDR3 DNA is TGTGCCAGCAGTGCCTCGGGACCCCTCCACTTT.

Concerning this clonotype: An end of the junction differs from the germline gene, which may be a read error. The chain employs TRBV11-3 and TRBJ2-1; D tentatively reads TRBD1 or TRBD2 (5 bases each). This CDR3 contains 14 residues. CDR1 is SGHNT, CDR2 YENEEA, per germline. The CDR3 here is CDSRQTTTSTEKFF. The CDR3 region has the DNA TGTGACAGCAGACAGACTACTACGTCTACTGAGAAGTTCTTC.

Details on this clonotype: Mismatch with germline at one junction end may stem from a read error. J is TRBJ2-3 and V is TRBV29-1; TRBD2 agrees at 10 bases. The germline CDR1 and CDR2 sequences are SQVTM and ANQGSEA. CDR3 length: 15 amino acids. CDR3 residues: CSVERAGGRGDTEYF. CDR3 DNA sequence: TGCAGTGTTGAAAGAGCGGGAGGGCGTGGAGATACGGAGTATTTT.

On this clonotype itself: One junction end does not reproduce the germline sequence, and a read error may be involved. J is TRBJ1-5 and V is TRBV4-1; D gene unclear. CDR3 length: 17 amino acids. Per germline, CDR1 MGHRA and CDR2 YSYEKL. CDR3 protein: CASSQVLPGLGNQPQHF. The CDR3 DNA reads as TGCGCCAGTAGCCAAGTTTTACCCGGTTTGGGCAATCAGCCCCAGCATTTT.

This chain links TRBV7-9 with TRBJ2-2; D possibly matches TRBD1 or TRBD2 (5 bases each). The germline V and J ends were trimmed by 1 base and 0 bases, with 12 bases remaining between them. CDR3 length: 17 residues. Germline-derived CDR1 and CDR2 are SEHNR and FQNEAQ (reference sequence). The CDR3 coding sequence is TGTGCCAGCAGCTTAGGACCCGGGGCAGCGAACACCGGGGAGCTGTTTTTT. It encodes CASSLGPGAANTGELFF.

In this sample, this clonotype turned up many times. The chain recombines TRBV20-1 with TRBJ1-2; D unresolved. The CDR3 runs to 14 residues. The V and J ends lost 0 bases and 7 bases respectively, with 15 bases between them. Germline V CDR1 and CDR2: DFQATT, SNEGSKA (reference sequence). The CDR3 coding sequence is TGCAGTGCTAGAGATTTGACCGGGCCTGTTGGCTACACCTTC. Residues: CSARDLTGPVGYTF.

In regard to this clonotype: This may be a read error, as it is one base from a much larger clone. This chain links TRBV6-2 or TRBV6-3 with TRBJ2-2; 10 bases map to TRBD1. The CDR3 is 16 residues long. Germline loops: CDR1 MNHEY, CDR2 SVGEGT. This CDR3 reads CAGSRQGAPETGELFF. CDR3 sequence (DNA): TGTGCCGGCAGTCGACAGGGGGCCCCGGAGACCGGGGAGCTGTTTTTT.

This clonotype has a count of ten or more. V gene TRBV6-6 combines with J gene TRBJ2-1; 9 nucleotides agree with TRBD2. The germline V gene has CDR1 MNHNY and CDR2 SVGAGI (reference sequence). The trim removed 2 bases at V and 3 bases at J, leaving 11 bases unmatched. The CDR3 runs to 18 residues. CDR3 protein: CASSYKVVAGEGYNEQFF. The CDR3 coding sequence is TGTGCCAGCAGTTACAAGGTGGTAGCGGGAGAGGGCTACAATGAGCAGTTCTTC.

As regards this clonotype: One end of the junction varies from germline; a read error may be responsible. Here the CDR3 reads CDSSYGEDSSYADTQYF. The CDR3 DNA sequence: TGTGACAGCAGTTACGGGGAGGACAGTTCCTACGCAGATACGCAGTATTTT. The chain carries TRBV6-6 and TRBJ2-3; TRBD1 or TRBD2 may be the D gene (6 bases each). Germline V gives CDR1 MNHNY, CDR2 SVGAGI (reference sequence). The CDR3 is 17 amino acids.